What follows are 3 T cell receptor beta chains derived from one specimen sequenced in a study of blood T cell repertoires in COVID-19. The protocol was immunoSEQ multiplex PCR, while the TCRdb copy is restricted to in-frame clones and leaves out a portion. The sample has approximately 280,000 clones, 90% seen once. The sequencing sample was made of peripheral blood. The origin of the receptors is a woman in her thirties with COVID-19, enrolled during active disease.

This clone showed up just a few times. This sequence joins TRBV15 and TRBJ1-5; TRBD1 agrees at 8 bases. Germline values: CDR1 LNHNV, CDR2 YYDKDF (reference sequence). The trim removed 3 bases at V and 9 bases at J, leaving 4 bases unmatched. The CDR3 runs to 13 residues. The CDR3 nucleotides read TGTGCCACCAGCAGCGACAGGGGTCGGCCCCAGCATTTT. Its protein product is CATSSDRGRPQHF.

The V and J genes are TRBV5-1 and TRBJ1-3; 8 positions agree with TRBD1. Losses at the gene ends were 1 base for V and 6 bases for J; bases not matched to a gene: 3. Germline CDR1 is SGHRS and CDR2 is YFSETQ. The CDR3 extends over 14 amino acids. The CDR3, as DNA: TGCGCCAGCAGCTTGACAGGGGGTGTAAACACCATATATTTT. Amino acids: CASSLTGGVNTIYF.

The chain has TRBV2 and TRBJ1-1; a weak D match, TRBD1 (5 bases). V lost 1 base, J lost 1 base, and 22 bases lay in between. The germline V gene has CDR1 SNHLY and CDR2 FYNNEI. This CDR3 comprises 19 residues. CDR3 sequence: CASSEGGGTGRFPNTEAFF. In DNA, the CDR3 is TGTGCCAGCAGTGAAGGGGGGGGAACAGGCCGTTTTCCGAACACTGAAGCTTTCTTT.